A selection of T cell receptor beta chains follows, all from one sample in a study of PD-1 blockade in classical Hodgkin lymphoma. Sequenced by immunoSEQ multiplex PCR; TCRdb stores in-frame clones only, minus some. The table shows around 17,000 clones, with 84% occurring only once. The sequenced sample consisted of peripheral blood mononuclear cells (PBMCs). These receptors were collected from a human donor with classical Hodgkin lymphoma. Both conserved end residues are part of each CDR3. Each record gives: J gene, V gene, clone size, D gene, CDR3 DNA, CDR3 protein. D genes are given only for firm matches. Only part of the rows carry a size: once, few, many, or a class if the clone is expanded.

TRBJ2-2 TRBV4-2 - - TGTGCCAGCACCCAGGGACGAAACACCGGGGAGCTGTTTTTT CASTQGRNTGELFF
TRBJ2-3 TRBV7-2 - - TGTGCCAGCAGCTTAAACTCTCGCACAGATACGCAGTATTTT CASSLNSRTDTQYF
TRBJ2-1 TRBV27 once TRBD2 TGTGCCAGCAGTTCCCGGGGGAGGACTAGCGGGAGGTTAGGCGAGCAGTTCTTC CASSSRGRTSGRLGEQFF
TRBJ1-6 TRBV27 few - TGTGCCAGCAGTTTATACGGGTATTCACCCCTCCACTTT CASSLYGYSPLHF
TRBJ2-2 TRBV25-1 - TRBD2 TGTGCCAGCAGTGAACGGTTGGTGACTAGCGACACCGGGGAGCTGTTTTTT CASSERLVTSDTGELFF
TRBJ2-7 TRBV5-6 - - TGTGCCAGCAGCTTTCGTTCGAGGTCCTACGAGCAGTACTTC CASSFRSRSYEQYF
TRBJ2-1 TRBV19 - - TGTGCCAGTAGTACTGGGTGGGGCAACAATGAGCAGTTCTTC CASSTGWGNNEQFF
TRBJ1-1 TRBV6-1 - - TGTGCCAGCAGTGAAGCGCAGCACCGGAACACTGAAGCTTTCTTT CASSEAQHRNTEAFF
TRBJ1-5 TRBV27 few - TGTGCCAGCAGTTTATGGGGGAATCAGCCCCAGCATTTT CASSLWGNQPQHF
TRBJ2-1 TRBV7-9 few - TGTGCCAGCACCCCCGTTGAGGGGTACAATGAGCAGTTCTTC CASTPVEGYNEQFF
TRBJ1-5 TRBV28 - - TGTGCCAGCAGTCAGACCAGGGTGTTGATCAATCAGCCCCAGCATTTT CASSQTRVLINQPQHF
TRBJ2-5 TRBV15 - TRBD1 TGTGCCACCAGCAGAGCGAGACAGGGATCGGAGACCCAGTACTTC CATSRARQGSETQYF
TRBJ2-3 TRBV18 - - TGTGCCAGCTCCCCCTGGAGAGCAGATACGCAGTATTTT CASSPWRADTQYF
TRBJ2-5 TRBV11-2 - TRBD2 TGTGCCAGCAGCTTAGGAAGCGGGAGGTTCCCAGAGACCCAGTACTTC CASSLGSGRFPETQYF
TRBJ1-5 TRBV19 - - TGTGCCAGTAGTATTCTGGGTCAAAATCAGCCCCAGCATTTT CASSILGQNQPQHF
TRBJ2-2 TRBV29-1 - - TGCAGCGTTGGGGACGTAGGGTCCACCGGGGAGCTGTTTTTT CSVGDVGSTGELFF
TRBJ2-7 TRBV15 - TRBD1 TGTGCCACCAGCAACGGACAGGGGGCCTCATTCTCCTACGAGCAGTACTTC CATSNGQGASFSYEQYF
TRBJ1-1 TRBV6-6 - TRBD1 TGTGCCAGCAGTGCCAGGGGGCGTGGCACTGAAGCTTTCTTT CASSARGRGTEAFF
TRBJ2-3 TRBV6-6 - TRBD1 TGTGCCAGCCTAATCCAGGGGGCGGCAGATACGCAGTATTTT CASLIQGAADTQYF
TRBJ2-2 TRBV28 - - TGTGCCAGCAGTTTTACGGGGGGCGGGAACACCGGGGAGCTGTTTTTT CASSFTGGGNTGELFF
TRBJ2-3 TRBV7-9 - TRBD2 TGTGCCAGCAGCAAGAACCCGGGACTAGCGATTAGTACAGATACGCAGTATTTT CASSKNPGLAISTDTQYF
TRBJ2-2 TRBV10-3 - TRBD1 TGTGCCATCAGTGAGGGGACAGGTCCCGGGGAGCTGTTTTTT CAISEGTGPGELFF
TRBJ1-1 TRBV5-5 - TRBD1 TGTGCCAGCAGGAGCAGGGGGGTACAGGCTGAAGCTTTCTTT CASRSRGVQAEAFF
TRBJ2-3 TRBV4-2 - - TGTGCCAGCAGCCCCCCCCAAGGTACGCAGTATTTT CASSPPQGTQYF
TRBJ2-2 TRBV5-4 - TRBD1 TGTGCCAGCAGCATTGGAGGGACAGGTTACACCGGGGAGCTGTTTTTT CASSIGGTGYTGELFF
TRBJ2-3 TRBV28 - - TGTGCCAGCAGTTTTGTACTCACACCCTCCGCAGATACGCAGTATTTT CASSFVLTPSADTQYF
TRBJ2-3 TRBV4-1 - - TGCGCCAGCAGCGAAATGGGACCCTCAAGCCTCACAGATACGCAGTATTTT CASSEMGPSSLTDTQYF
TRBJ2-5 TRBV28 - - TGTGCCAGCAGTTTTGCAGCAAACTACCAAGAGACCCAGTACTTC CASSFAANYQETQYF